The TCR beta chain under discussion was sequenced for a study of identifying expanded T cells in peripheral blood. Only in-frame clones appear in the TCRdb table, and some are missing; sequencing was by immunoSEQ multiplex PCR. This table has approximately 58,000 clones, approximately 90% appearing once. This clone was observed a single time. The sequencing sample was made of blood. The sequence was collected from a person aged 18 to 75 in good health.

The DNA of the CDR3 is TGTGCCAGCAGCCCCCCGGGACTTCAGTTCTTC. As protein: CASSPPGLQFF. The rearrangement uses TRBV28 and TRBJ2-1, with a possible D match to TRBD2 (6 bases). The CDR3 has 11 amino acids. V lost 6 bases and J 13 bases, leaving 13 bases between the germline ends. Germline V CDR1 and CDR2: MDHEN, SYDVKM.